This TCR beta chain is from a study of control samples from healthy donors and cancer patients. TCRdb's table, derived via immunoSEQ multiplex PCR, lists solely in-frame clones and lacks some. The data hold fewer than 200,000 clones, with about 93% observed a single time. Trimming left V 5 bases short and J 8 bases short, with 9 bases between. The CDR3 is made up of 12 amino acids. Germline CDR1 SNHLY, CDR2 FYNNEI. The chain combines TRBV2 with TRBJ1-4; no firm D call. Sequenced sample: blood. The receptor was isolated from a young man in good health. The CDR3 reads CASSIMGEKLFF. The CDR3 nucleotides are TGTGCCAGCAGTATAATGGGAGAAAAACTGTTTTTT.